These T cell receptor beta chains were read from a single sample in a study of cytomegalovirus exposure and HLA in healthy donors. Using immunoSEQ multiplex PCR, the repertoire was profiled, and TCRdb retains in-frame clones only, with some absent. Among fewer than 150,000 clones, about 70% were seen once, and the ten largest hold approximately 3.4%. The sample comprised PBMCs. The origin of the receptors is a man in his forties in good health and CMV-seronegative. The CDR3 runs from the conserved cysteine through the conserved F or W. D genes are given only for firm matches. Not all rows give a size; the values are once, few, many and, for expanded clones, a class.

J gene: TRBJ1-2; CDR3 length: 13; V gene: TRBV9; D gene: TRBD1; clone size: -; CDR3 protein: CASSVGQGGGYTF; CDR3 DNA: TGTGCCAGCAGCGTAGGACAGGGAGGCGGCTACACCTTC
J gene: TRBJ2-1; CDR3 length: 14; V gene: TRBV6-5; D gene: TRBD1; clone size: -; CDR3 protein: CASSSRTGSNEQFF; CDR3 DNA: TGTGCCAGCAGTTCGAGGACAGGGAGCAATGAGCAGTTCTTC
J gene: TRBJ2-2; CDR3 length: 18; V gene: TRBV9; D gene: TRBD2; clone size: -; CDR3 protein: CASSVEASGGPVTGELFF; CDR3 DNA: TGTGCCAGCAGCGTAGAGGCTAGCGGGGGGCCGGTTACAGGGGAGCTGTTTTTT
J gene: TRBJ1-2; CDR3 length: 16; V gene: TRBV18; D gene: TRBD1; clone size: -; CDR3 protein: CASSLSPGQAGYGYTF; CDR3 DNA: TGTGCCAGCTCACTATCTCCGGGACAGGCGGGATATGGCTACACCTTC
J gene: TRBJ2-1; CDR3 length: 15; V gene: TRBV9; D gene: -; clone size: -; CDR3 protein: CASSVASRHYNEQFF; CDR3 DNA: TGTGCCAGCAGCGTAGCTAGTAGGCACTACAATGAGCAGTTCTTC
J gene: TRBJ2-1; CDR3 length: 16; V gene: TRBV4-3; D gene: TRBD2; clone size: -; CDR3 protein: CASSQDDPREGSEQFF; CDR3 DNA: TGCGCCAGCAGCCAAGATGATCCCAGGGAGGGTAGTGAGCAGTTCTTC
J gene: TRBJ2-3; CDR3 length: 14; V gene: TRBV7-9; D gene: -; clone size: -; CDR3 protein: CASSFSRGTDTQYF; CDR3 DNA: TGTGCCAGCAGCTTTTCCCGGGGCACAGATACGCAGTATTTT
J gene: TRBJ1-4; CDR3 length: 16; V gene: TRBV6-5; D gene: -; clone size: -; CDR3 protein: CASSYSSSGLREKLFF; CDR3 DNA: TGTGCCAGCAGTTACTCGAGTAGTGGACTAAGGGAAAAACTGTTTTTT
J gene: TRBJ1-5; CDR3 length: 15; V gene: TRBV9; D gene: TRBD1; clone size: -; CDR3 protein: CASSLQGGWNQPQHF; CDR3 DNA: TGTGCCAGCAGCTTACAGGGGGGCTGGAATCAGCCCCAGCATTTT
J gene: TRBJ2-1; CDR3 length: 17; V gene: TRBV13; D gene: TRBD2; clone size: once; CDR3 protein: CASSLAGLAGIDNEQFF; CDR3 DNA: TGTGCCAGCAGCTTAGCTGGGCTAGCGGGGATAGACAATGAGCAGTTCTTC
J gene: TRBJ2-7; CDR3 length: 16; V gene: TRBV5-6; D gene: -; clone size: -; CDR3 protein: CASSLDLVANTYEQYF; CDR3 DNA: TGTGCCAGCAGCTTGGATCTTGTGGCAAATACCTACGAGCAGTACTTC
J gene: TRBJ1-1; CDR3 length: 14; V gene: TRBV30; D gene: -; clone size: -; CDR3 protein: CAWNGQLMNTEAFF; CDR3 DNA: TGTGCCTGGAACGGACAGCTCATGAACACTGAAGCTTTCTTT
J gene: TRBJ2-2; CDR3 length: 16; V gene: TRBV7-2; D gene: -; clone size: few; CDR3 protein: CASSLVTGSYTGELFF; CDR3 DNA: TGTGCCAGCAGCTTAGTTACAGGATCGTACACCGGGGAGCTGTTTTTT
J gene: TRBJ1-5; CDR3 length: 13; V gene: TRBV6-6; D gene: TRBD1; clone size: -; CDR3 protein: CASSLDRGQPQHF; CDR3 DNA: TGTGCCAGCAGTTTGGACAGGGGCCAGCCCCAGCATTTT
J gene: TRBJ1-2; CDR3 length: 12; V gene: TRBV19; D gene: -; clone size: -; CDR3 protein: CATSGLDYGYTF; CDR3 DNA: TGTGCCACCTCAGGCCTTGACTATGGCTACACCTTC
J gene: TRBJ2-7; CDR3 length: 15; V gene: TRBV10-1; D gene: TRBD2; clone size: once; CDR3 protein: CASNSASGIWYEQYF; CDR3 DNA: TGCGCCAGCAACTCCGCTAGCGGGATTTGGTACGAGCAGTACTTC
J gene: TRBJ1-1; CDR3 length: 12; V gene: TRBV9; D gene: -; clone size: -; CDR3 protein: CASSALDTEAFF; CDR3 DNA: TGTGCCAGCAGCGCCCTTGACACTGAAGCTTTCTTT
J gene: TRBJ2-1; CDR3 length: 12; V gene: TRBV19; D gene: -; clone size: -; CDR3 protein: CASSTRNNEQFF; CDR3 DNA: TGTGCCAGTAGTACGCGGAACAATGAGCAGTTCTTC
J gene: TRBJ1-1; CDR3 length: 14; V gene: TRBV14; D gene: -; clone size: once; CDR3 protein: CASSQSSRILGAFF; CDR3 DNA: TGTGCCAGCAGCCAATCTTCGCGGATCCTAGGCGCTTTCTTT
J gene: TRBJ2-7; CDR3 length: 14; V gene: TRBV7-9; D gene: -; clone size: once; CDR3 protein: CASSRGRGSYEQYF; CDR3 DNA: TGTGCCAGCAGCCGCGGACGGGGGTCCTACGAGCAGTACTTC
J gene: TRBJ1-1; CDR3 length: 15; V gene: TRBV28; D gene: -; clone size: -; CDR3 protein: CASSLWAGMNTEAFF; CDR3 DNA: TGTGCCAGCAGTTTATGGGCAGGCATGAACACTGAAGCTTTCTTT
J gene: TRBJ2-5; CDR3 length: 16; V gene: TRBV15; D gene: TRBD2; clone size: -; CDR3 protein: CATSSTSGAGGETQYF; CDR3 DNA: TGTGCCACCAGCAGTACTAGCGGGGCAGGTGGGGAGACCCAGTACTTC
J gene: TRBJ2-7; CDR3 length: 14; V gene: TRBV11-3; D gene: TRBD2; clone size: -; CDR3 protein: CASCAGGSRCEQYF; CDR3 DNA: TGTGCCAGTTGTGCGGGAGGGTCGAGGTGCGAGCAGTACTTC
J gene: TRBJ1-6; CDR3 length: 13; V gene: TRBV4-3; D gene: -; clone size: -; CDR3 protein: CASSQQSRSPLHF; CDR3 DNA: TGCGCCAGCAGCCAACAAAGCCGTTCACCCCTCCACTTT
J gene: TRBJ1-5; CDR3 length: 14; V gene: TRBV19; D gene: -; clone size: -; CDR3 protein: CASSIVVKDQPQHF; CDR3 DNA: TGTGCCAGTAGTATAGTAGTGAAAGATCAGCCCCAGCATTTT
J gene: TRBJ2-2; CDR3 length: 15; V gene: TRBV7-9; D gene: -; clone size: -; CDR3 protein: CASSPPSGNTGELFF; CDR3 DNA: TGTGCCAGCAGCCCCCCCTCGGGGAACACCGGGGAGCTGTTTTTT
J gene: TRBJ2-4; CDR3 length: 20; V gene: TRBV28; D gene: TRBD1; clone size: -; CDR3 protein: CASSKLRDRGPRGAKNIQYF; CDR3 DNA: TGTGCCAGCAGCAAGCTCCGGGACAGGGGCCCCAGGGGAGCCAAAAACATTCAGTACTTC
J gene: TRBJ2-7; CDR3 length: 14; V gene: TRBV19; D gene: TRBD1; clone size: once; CDR3 protein: CATDPGTGAYEQYF; CDR3 DNA: TGTGCCACCGACCCCGGGACAGGGGCCTACGAGCAGTACTTC